One and the same sample provided the 18 T cell receptor beta chains below, sequenced in a study of blood T cell repertoires in COVID-19. Only in-frame clones appear in the TCRdb table, and some are missing; sequencing was by immunoSEQ multiplex PCR. The table records some 150,000 clones, about 80% of them present only once. Sequencing used peripheral blood. The origin of the receptors is a human donor with acute or convalescent COVID-19. The donor label of this sample is uncertain.

The V and J genes are TRBV5-1 and TRBJ2-2, with 7 positions matching TRBD1. Trimming cost V 1 base and J 1 base; bases outside gene matches: 4. From germline, CDR1 is SGHRS and CDR2 YFSETQ. The CDR3 sequence is 16 residues long. DNA of the CDR3: TGCGCCAGCAGCTTGTTGGGACAGCTGAACACCGGGGAGCTGTTTTTT. It encodes CASSLLGQLNTGELFF.

The chain has TRBV19 and TRBJ2-1; TRBD2 matches 9 bases. This CDR3 spans 12 amino acids. The ends lost 4 bases at V and 13 bases at J; junction bases unmatched: 5. Per the germline V gene, CDR1 is LNHDA and CDR2 is SQIVND (reference sequence). The CDR3 sequence: CASSTRGGQQFF. CDR3 sequence (DNA): TGTGCCAGTAGTACGCGGGGGGGCCAACAGTTCTTC.

The CDR3 is CASNVGGGADYGYTF. CDR3 sequence (DNA): TGTGCCAGCAACGTGGGAGGGGGGGCTGACTATGGCTACACCTTC. The rearrangement links TRBV6-5 to TRBJ1-2, with D possibly being TRBD1 (6 bases). The V end lost 7 bases, the J end lost 3 bases, and 18 bases lay between the germline ends. The CDR3 extends over 15 amino acids. Germline CDR1 and CDR2: MNHEY and SVGAGI.

This clone has a single count. This sequence joins TRBV6-5 and TRBJ2-2; a weak D match, TRBD2 (6 bases). V lost 6 bases and J 1 base, leaving 9 bases between the germline ends. The CDR3 extends over 14 amino acids. Looked up from germline, CDR1 is MNHEY and CDR2 is SVGAGI. In DNA form, the CDR3 reads TGTGCCAGCAGACACGGGAGGAACACCGGGGAGCTGTTTTTT. The encoded protein is CASRHGRNTGELFF.

This chain uses TRBV11-3 with TRBJ2-7; a weak D match, TRBD1 (5 bases). The CDR3 runs to 15 residues. The germline V gene has CDR1 SGHNT and CDR2 YENEEA. V lost 1 base and J lost 3, with 13 bases in between. Written as DNA, the CDR3 is TGTGCCAGCAGCTTAGGCCCAGGGCCTATCTACGAGCAGTACTTC. It specifies CASSLGPGPIYEQYF.

This chain links TRBV11-2 with TRBJ1-6; D not certain. V was trimmed by 5 bases and J by 15 bases, leaving 11 bases between them. Germline CDR1 reads SGHAT; CDR2 reads FQNNGV. CDR3 length: 11 residues. The CDR3 loop reads CASSLAAGLHF. CDR3 DNA: TGTGCCAGCAGCCTGGCTGCTGGCCTCCACTTT.

V is TRBV7-9 and J is TRBJ2-1; perhaps TRBD2 as D (5 bases). Germline CDR1 reads SEHNR; CDR2 reads FQNEAQ (reference sequence). V was pared by 5 bases and J by 4 bases, with 12 bases between. The CDR3 sequence is 14 residues long. This CDR3 reads CASSPTGVYNEQFF. DNA for the CDR3: TGTGCCAGCAGCCCGACCGGGGTGTACAATGAGCAGTTCTTC. The full variable domain, its missing parts supplied by reference TRBV7-9 and TRBJ2-1, is DTGVSQNPRHKITKRGQNVTFRCDPISEHNRLYWYRQTLGQGPEFLTYFQNEAQLEKSRLLSDRFSAERPKGSFSTLEIQRTEQGDSAMYLCASSPTGVYNEQFFGPGTRLTVL.

The gene calls are TRBV27 and TRBJ2-7; 8 nucleotides line up with TRBD1. The CDR3 spans 13 residues. J gave up 5 bases and V 5 bases, and 5 bases lay outside the gene matches. Germline V lookup: CDR1 MNHEY, CDR2 SMNVEV (reference sequence). CDR3 sequence (DNA): TGTGCCAGCAGTCCGGACAGGGCCGACGAGCAGTACTTC. This sequence encodes CASSPDRADEQYF.

V usage is TRBV28 and J usage is TRBJ1-5, with a possible D match to TRBD1 (6 bases). CDR1 is MDHEN and CDR2 is SYDVKM in the germline V gene. This CDR3 comprises 15 residues. V was trimmed by 7 bases and J by 0 bases, leaving 13 bases between them. CDR3 DNA: TGTGCCAGCATTAATACAGGGTTTAGCAATCAGCCCCAGCATTTT. It is translated as CASINTGFSNQPQHF.

The V and J genes are TRBV10-3 and TRBJ2-7; the D gene is possibly TRBD1 (6 bases). The germline CDR1 and CDR2 sequences are ENHRY and SYGVKD. The CDR3 covers 12 residues. V lost 3 bases and J 5 bases, leaving 8 bases between the germline ends. The CDR3 sequence is CAISDRGHEQYF. The CDR3 bases are TGTGCCATCAGTGACAGGGGCCACGAGCAGTACTTC.

The chain employs TRBV12-3 or TRBV12-4 and TRBJ1-6; D is unresolved. V was pared by 4 bases and J by 9 bases, with 10 bases between. The CDR3 consists of 13 residues. CDR3 DNA sequence: TGTGCCAGCAGTTCCGGTCGGTCTTCACCCCTCCACTTT. It yields the protein CASSSGRSSPLHF.

V and J are TRBV3-1 (or the pseudogene TRBV3-2) and TRBJ2-1; TRBD2 matches at 8 bases. V lost 4 bases to trimming and J lost 4 bases; unmatched junction nucleotides: 9. The CDR3 is 16 residues long. Germline V gene lookup returns CDR1 LGHDT and CDR2 YNNKEL (reference sequence). The CDR3 spells CASSLPAGASYNEQFF. The CDR3 DNA follows: TGTGCCAGCAGCCTCCCAGCGGGGGCCTCTTACAATGAGCAGTTCTTC.

The rearrangement uses TRBV11-2 and TRBJ2-7, with TRBD2 as a possible D gene (6 bases). V was pared by 0 bases and J by 4 bases, with 13 bases between. There are 15 residues in the CDR3. Germline CDR1 reads SGHAT; CDR2 reads FQNNGV. The CDR3 protein is CASSLDSSGSYEQYF. The CDR3 region has the DNA TGTGCCAGCAGCTTAGATAGTAGCGGTTCTTACGAGCAGTACTTC.

This chain uses TRBV18 with TRBJ1-1; no firm D call. This CDR3 comprises 15 residues. The V end lost 2 bases, the J end lost 3 bases, and 13 bases lay between the germline ends. Germline assignment: CDR1 KGHSH and CDR2 LQKENI. The CDR3 nucleotides read TGTGCCAGCTCACCATTTGAGGGTAGGGACACTGAAGCTTTCTTT. It is translated as CASSPFEGRDTEAFF.

This chain joins TRBV19 and TRBJ1-1, with a tentative D call TRBD1 (5 bases). Germline V gives CDR1 LNHDA, CDR2 SQIVND (reference sequence). Trimming removed 7 bases at V and 0 bases at J, with 15 bases between. The CDR3 runs to 15 residues. The CDR3 DNA is TGTGCCAGTACCCGGGGGTGGGAGATGAACACTGAAGCTTTCTTT. It is translated as CASTRGWEMNTEAFF.

The V gene is TRBV5-6, the J gene TRBJ1-3, with TRBD1 identical over 7 bases. V shed 2 bases, J shed 6 bases, and the junction held 5 bases outside the gene matches. The CDR3 consists of 14 residues. CDR1 SGHDT and CDR2 YYEEEE come from the germline V gene. Here the CDR3 reads CASSFRQGENTIYF. For the CDR3, the DNA is TGTGCCAGCAGCTTCCGACAGGGTGAAAACACCATATATTTT.

This chain connects TRBV11-2 to TRBJ1-2; possible D gene TRBD1, 5 bases. The germline CDR1 and CDR2 sequences are SGHAT and FQNNGV. V lost 6 bases and J 5 bases, leaving 16 bases between the germline ends. The CDR3 is 14 residues long. The CDR3: CASRPGGGKYGYTF. CDR3 in DNA: TGTGCCAGCAGGCCCGGGGGGGGGAAGTATGGCTACACCTTC. The full variable domain, its missing parts supplied by reference TRBV11-2 and TRBJ1-2, is EAGVAQSPRYKIIEKRQSVAFWCNPISGHATLYWYQQILGQGPKLLIQFQNNGVVDDSQLPKDRFSAERLKGVDSTLKIQPAKLEDSAVYLCASRPGGGKYGYTFGSGTRLTVV.

The V and J genes are TRBV30 and TRBJ2-7; D is perhaps TRBD2 (6 bases). Germline loops: CDR1 GTSNPN, CDR2 SVGIG (reference sequence). V was pared by 5 bases and J by 4 bases, with 15 bases between. The CDR3 runs 13 residues. The CDR3 spells CAWEAGLRYEQYF. CDR3 bases: TGTGCCTGGGAGGCGGGACTGAGATACGAGCAGTACTTC. The entire variable domain, with the rest obtained from reference TRBV30 and TRBJ2-7, is as follows: SQTIHQWPATLVQPVGSPLSLECTVEGTSNPNLYWYRQAAGRGLQLLFYSVGIGQISSEVPQNLSASRPQDRQFILSSKKLLLSDSGFYLCAWEAGLRYEQYFGPGTRLTVT.